This T cell receptor (beta chain) came from a study of T cell changes during pregnancy in multiple sclerosis. Sequencing was performed with immunoSEQ multiplex PCR; in TCRdb, only in-frame clones are kept and a portion is missing. This sample has 60,000 or so clones, with about 91% found just once. CDR1 and CDR2 (germline): SGHVS, FQNEAQ. This CDR3 comprises 14 residues. After removal of 7 bases from V and 6 bases from J, the junction contained 11 bases not matched to a gene. The clonotype comes from a female donor with multiple sclerosis, enrolled in a pregnancy study. This specimen consisted of peripheral blood, obtained before pregnancy. The genes are TRBV7-8 and TRBJ2-7, with TRBD1 matching over 8 bases. CDR3 sequence reads: CASNLGQVTPEQYF. The CDR3 DNA reads TGTGCCAGCAACCTGGGACAGGTTACCCCCGAGCAGTACTTC.